This record covers a single T cell receptor (beta chain). Its specificity is unknown. The data stem from a study of cytomegalovirus exposure and HLA in healthy donors. The CDR3 covers 15 residues. CDR1 is SSHAT and CDR2 is FNYEAQ in the germline V gene (reference sequence). Trimming removed 1 base at V and 1 base at J, with 9 bases between. Study findings and constraints: Analysis performed later showed TCR beta chains linked to HLA being more clonally expanded than equally common others. In an earlier analysis, most TCR beta V segments were productive about 87% or about 30% of the time. Most TCR sequences showed up rarely, but some public TCRs showed up in many donors.

In the PCR, 60 Vbeta and 13 Jbeta primers were used. The method was immunoSEQ multiplex PCR; TCRdb's version includes in-frame clones alone and lacks a portion of them. The sample shows approximately 150,000 clones, roughly four fifths of them seen only once. The sample consisted of PBMCs. V is TRBV7-7 and J is TRBJ2-3; D is possibly TRBD2 (6 bases). This TCR was recovered from a man aged 55 to 70 in good health and CMV-seronegative. DNA of the CDR3: TGTGCCAGCAGCTTAGGCTCGGGGGGCACAGATACGCAGTATTTT. It translates to CASSLGSGGTDTQYF.